Each of the 13 T cell receptor beta chains below was sequenced from the same sample in a study of shared clonotypes between healthy human individuals. Terminally differentiated effector memory CD45RA+ cells were excluded from the naive CD8 cells, which were CD45RO-negative and positively selected for CCR7. Here immunoSEQ multiplex PCR was the method, and the copy in TCRdb shows in-frame clones only, minus some. The sample yields hundreds of thousands of clones, approximately 96% seen once. Sequencing input: naive CD8+ T cells sorted from blood. The receptors were gathered from a woman aged 30 to 39 in good health.

The chain combines TRBV19 with TRBJ2-1, with TRBD2 matching over 10 bases. The CDR3 runs 16 residues. The V gene end was trimmed by 7 bases and the J gene end by 4 bases; junction bases not matched to a gene: 10. The V gene's germline CDR1 is LNHDA and CDR2 SQIVND (reference sequence). This CDR3 reads CASTGGGTSEYNEQFF. Written as DNA, the CDR3 is TGTGCCAGTACCGGAGGGGGGACTAGCGAATACAATGAGCAGTTCTTC.

This chain joins TRBV4-2 and TRBJ2-3; 10 bases are shared with TRBD2. The V gene's germline CDR1 is LGHNA and CDR2 YNFKEQ. V shed 0 bases and J 0 bases; nucleotides not matched to a gene: 0. The CDR3 spans 16 residues. In nucleotides, the CDR3 is TGTGCCAGCAGCCAAGAACTAGCGGGAAGCACAGATACGCAGTATTTT. Translation: CASSQELAGSTDTQYF.

This chain's CDR3 is CASSQSWLVSYEQYF. CDR3 DNA: TGCGCCAGCAGCCAATCATGGTTAGTCTCCTACGAGCAGTACTTC. The V gene is TRBV4-1, the J gene TRBJ2-7; D is undetermined. Trimming took off 2 bases at V and 0 bases at J, with 11 bases between the two ends. Germline CDR1 is MGHRA and CDR2 is YSYEKL. This CDR3 region has 15 residues.

This chain links TRBV4-1 with TRBJ2-3; D not certain. Germline V gene sequence: CDR1 MGHRA, CDR2 YSYEKL. The CDR3 extends over 15 amino acids. The germline V and J ends were trimmed by 1 base and 4 bases, with 12 bases remaining between them. The CDR3 nucleotides read TGCGCCAGCAGCCAAGGCGCGAGGAAGTCAGATACGCAGTATTTT. Translated: CASSQGARKSDTQYF.

The gene calls are TRBV28 and TRBJ2-1; D is undetermined. Germline CDR1 MDHEN, CDR2 SYDVKM. V was clipped by 5 bases and J by 1 base, with 15 bases between them. The CDR3 spans 16 residues. This CDR3 is CASSLLAASSYNEQFF. DNA of the CDR3: TGTGCCAGCAGTCTTTTAGCCGCCAGTTCCTACAATGAGCAGTTCTTC.

V usage is TRBV14 and J usage is TRBJ2-1, with TRBD2 identical over 7 bases. Germline V lookup: CDR1 SGHDN, CDR2 FVKESK. The CDR3 contains 18 residues. Losses at the gene ends were 0 bases for V and 7 bases for J; bases not matched to a gene: 15. The CDR3 sequence: CASSQDAPGEGFRNEQFF. Here the CDR3 DNA reads TGTGCCAGCAGCCAAGACGCCCCTGGGGAGGGATTTCGGAATGAGCAGTTCTTC.

A single count supports this clone. V usage is TRBV28 and J usage is TRBJ2-7; 7 nucleotides align to TRBD1. Unmatched junction bases numbered 16, after V lost 2 bases and J lost 0 bases. This CDR3 has 19 amino acids. Germline V gene sequence: CDR1 MDHEN, CDR2 SYDVKM. This CDR3 reads CASSLPGTVTVSNSYEQYF. CDR3 nucleotides: TGTGCCAGCAGTTTACCCGGGACAGTCACAGTATCGAACTCCTACGAGCAGTACTTC.

The chain links TRBV11-3 to TRBJ2-2, with D tentatively TRBD1 (5 bases). Trimming pared 4 bases from V and 2 bases from J, leaving 11 bases between. Looked up from germline, CDR1 is SGHNT and CDR2 is YENEEA. This CDR3 is built from 15 residues. The CDR3 sequence: CASSSRQTNTGELFF. CDR3 nucleotide sequence: TGTGCCAGCAGCTCGAGACAGACAAACACCGGGGAGCTGTTTTTT.

The chain has TRBV28 and TRBJ2-3; 10 bases line up with TRBD2. V shed 5 bases, J shed 2 bases, and the junction held 4 bases outside the gene matches. CDR3 size: 15 residues. Germline CDR1 MDHEN, CDR2 SYDVKM. The CDR3 reads CASSLLAGTTDTQYF. Here the CDR3 DNA reads TGTGCCAGCAGTCTACTAGCGGGGACCACAGATACGCAGTATTTT.

This clone has only one observation. The chain joins TRBV9 to TRBJ2-5, with D perhaps matching TRBD1 (6 bases). Germline loops: CDR1 SGDLS, CDR2 YYNGEE. V gave up 4 bases and J gave up 2 bases, with 15 bases separating them. CDR3 length: 15 amino acids. CDR3 DNA sequence: TGTGCCAGCAGCCCTGGGGGCTATACTCAAGAGACCCAGTACTTC. Protein: CASSPGGYTQETQYF.

The chain combines TRBV19 with TRBJ1-4; D gene unclear. The CDR3 spans 13 residues. V lost 9 bases, J lost 7 bases, and 15 bases lay in between. From germline, CDR1 is LNHDA and CDR2 SQIVND (reference sequence). CDR3 nucleotides: TGTGCCAGCCTCGAGGAAGGACGTGAAAAACTGTTTTTT. This encodes CASLEEGREKLFF.

The chain employs TRBV6-4 and TRBJ2-7; D gene unclear. Per the germline V gene, CDR1 is MRHNA and CDR2 is SNTAGT. The CDR3 has 15 residues. Trimming removed 5 bases from V and 0 bases from J, with 14 bases in between. This chain's CDR3 is CASSFPTFLSYEQYF. The CDR3 DNA reads as TGTGCCAGCAGTTTCCCGACATTCCTCTCCTACGAGCAGTACTTC.

The chain couples TRBV7-6 to TRBJ2-1; 10 nucleotides align to TRBD1. Per germline, CDR1 SGHVS and CDR2 FNYEAQ. V was clipped by 2 bases and J by 1 base; unmatched bases: 14. This CDR3 is 20 amino acids long. The CDR3 sequence: CASSLYAVPRTGGSYNEQFF. CDR3 nucleotide sequence: TGTGCCAGCAGCTTATATGCCGTCCCCCGGACAGGGGGATCCTACAATGAGCAGTTCTTC.